This T cell receptor beta chain is drawn from a study of beta chain features in type 1 diabetes. General study results and limits: In every one of the four CD4+ subsets, TCRB CDR3s were moderately but significantly shorter in Type 1 diabetes patients. The study found fewer insertions and more deletions at VDJ junctions in type 1 diabetes patients. The study found that naive, central memory and Treg TCRB repertoires appeared more similar in patients than in healthy donors.

The CDR3 consists of 13 residues. Germline CDR1 SQVTM, CDR2 ANQGSEA. The trim removed 7 bases at V and 6 bases at J, leaving 9 bases unmatched. Comment on this clone: What it binds is not known.

The study reverse transcribed the entire isolated RNA, so it sequenced expressed TCRB transcripts. Generated by immunoSEQ multiplex PCR, the TCRdb table keeps only in-frame clones and is missing some. The sample includes roughly 150,000 clones, just over 9% of them seen just once. The sample consisted of central memory CD4+ T cells from blood. The genes are TRBV29-1 and TRBJ2-7, with TRBD2 matching 10 bases. The sequence was obtained from a woman under 30 in good health. DNA for the CDR3: TGCAGCGCCAGGACTAGCGGAGACGGCGAGCAGTACTTC. Translating it yields CSARTSGDGEQYF.